This T cell receptor (beta chain) originates from a study of siplizumab effects on memory and regulatory T cells. The germline CDR1 and CDR2 sequences are SGHTS and YDEGEE. The CDR3 is 17 residues long. With 0 bases clipped from V and 5 bases from J, the junction kept 6 bases outside the gene matches. Profiled with immunoSEQ multiplex PCR; TCRdb holds only in-frame clones, not every one. The sample comprises over 55,000 clones, around four fifths of which are singletons, and around 3.8% rests with the top ten. This clone was picked up one time. Specimen: memory CD4+ T cells sorted from blood. The chain carries TRBV5-8 and TRBJ2-2; TRBD2 matches at 11 bases. The TCR comes from a human donor in good health. CDR3 in amino acids: CASSLAGASGRTGELFF. CDR3 nucleotides: TGTGCCAGCAGCTTGGCCGGTGCTAGCGGGAGGACCGGGGAGCTGTTTTTT.